Listed here are 2 T cell receptor beta chains from one sample, sequenced in a study of cytotoxic CD8 clonotypes in ibrutinib-treated CLL. Sequencing was performed with immunoSEQ multiplex PCR; in TCRdb, only in-frame clones are kept and a portion is missing. The repertoire holds fewer than 400,000 clones, with roughly 67% as singletons. The input for sequencing was PBMCs, taken after 36 months of ibrutinib treatment. These receptors all stem from a human donor with chronic lymphocytic leukemia.

This clone has a handful of counts. The genes are TRBV7-6 and TRBJ2-7; 7 bases map to TRBD1. Trimming took 0 bases from V and 4 from J; bases not matched to a gene: 3. The germline V gene has CDR1 SGHVS and CDR2 FNYEAQ. The CDR3 length is 14 residues. CDR3 sequence reads: CASSLAGQAYEQYF. The CDR3 bases are TGTGCCAGCAGCTTAGCCGGACAGGCTTACGAGCAGTACTTC.

V is TRBV7-9 and J is TRBJ2-4; 11 bases align to TRBD1. The CDR3 loop spans 15 amino acids. CDR1 and CDR2 from the germline V gene are SEHNR and FQNEAQ (reference sequence). J lost 9 bases, V lost 3 bases, and 7 bases had no gene match. CDR3 DNA sequence: TGTGCCAGCAGCTTTGTGGACAGGGGGCCGATCATTCAGTACTTC. It specifies CASSFVDRGPIIQYF.